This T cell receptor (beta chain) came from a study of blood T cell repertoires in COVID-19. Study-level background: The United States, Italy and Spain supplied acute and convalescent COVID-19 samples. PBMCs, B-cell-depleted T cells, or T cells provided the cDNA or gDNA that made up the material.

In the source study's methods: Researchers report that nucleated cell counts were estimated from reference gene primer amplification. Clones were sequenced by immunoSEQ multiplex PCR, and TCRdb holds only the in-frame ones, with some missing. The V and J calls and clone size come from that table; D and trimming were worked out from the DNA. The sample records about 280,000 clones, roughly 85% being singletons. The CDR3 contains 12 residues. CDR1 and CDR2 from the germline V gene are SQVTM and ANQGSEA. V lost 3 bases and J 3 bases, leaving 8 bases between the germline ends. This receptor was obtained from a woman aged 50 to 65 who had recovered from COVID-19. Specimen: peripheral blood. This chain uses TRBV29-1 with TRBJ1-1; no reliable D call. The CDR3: CSVEDQDTEAFF. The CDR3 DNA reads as TGCAGCGTTGAGGATCAGGACACTGAAGCTTTCTTT.